This T cell receptor beta chain came from a study of T cells after yellow fever vaccination. Whole-study results and caveats: FACS-sorted repertoires could contain abundant clonotypes contaminating from the bulk population. Faster peaking, at day 5 versus 15, marked a secondary response that was weaker.

The 5'RACE template-switching step produced TCR cDNA and added a universal primer site and UMIs. Each CDR3 protein gets one entry after TCRdb re-called the 5' RACE reads with MiXCR. The table has approximately 580,000 distinct CDR3 sequences, about 15% seen once. The trim removed 5 bases at V and 6 bases at J, leaving 4 bases unmatched. CDR3 length: 13 residues. CDR1 and CDR2 (germline): SGHVS, FNYEAQ. This clonotype was counted a few times. What it recognizes is unknown. The origin of this receptor is a man aged 18 to 29 who received the YFV17D yellow fever vaccine. The V gene is TRBV7-6, the J gene TRBJ2-4; TRBD1 matches at 7 bases. The sample here was PBMCs, taken 4 to 5 days after the first yellow fever vaccination. CDR3 bases: TGTGCCAGCAGCCAAAACAGGGGAAACATTCAGTACTTC. Translating gives CASSQNRGNIQYF.